The sequence of this T cell receptor beta chain was determined in a study of blood T cell repertoires in COVID-19. Across the study: Collection of acute and convalescent COVID-19 samples took place in the United States, Italy and Spain.

Germline lookup yields CDR1 MNHEY and CDR2 SVGEGT. Trimming took 6 bases from V and 6 from J; bases not matched to a gene: 14. The CDR3 covers 16 residues. As processed by the authors: The authors estimated nucleated cell counts from reference gene primer amplification. Measured with immunoSEQ multiplex PCR; TCRdb has only the in-frame clones, and not every one. The DNA gave D and trimming, while V, J and clone size come from that table. The data contain around 200,000 clones, around nine tenths of them singletons. What was sequenced was peripheral blood. The chain carries TRBV6-2 or TRBV6-3 and TRBJ1-1; the match to TRBD1 covers 9 bases. The sequence came from a man aged 55 to 70 who had recovered from COVID-19. The CDR3 DNA follows: TGTGCCAGCAGATACAGGGGGCTTGTGCGTAAACCTGAAGCTTTCTTT. Encoded protein: CASRYRGLVRKPEAFF.